This T cell receptor (beta chain) was identified in a study of control samples from healthy donors and cancer patients. This CDR3 contains 15 residues. V lost 8 bases, J lost 2 bases, and 13 bases lay in between. CDR1 is MNHEY and CDR2 is SVGAGI in the germline V gene. The assay was immunoSEQ multiplex PCR, and TCRdb's table has in-frame clones only and misses some. Of almost 85,000 clones listed, 65% to 90% were seen once; the top ten hold 11%. This TCR was sampled from a man in his 60s with head and neck cancer. The specimen sequenced was PBMCs. The chain employs TRBV6-5 and TRBJ2-6, with a weak D call TRBD2 (6 bases). The CDR3 DNA follows: TGTGCCAGCCTCGAAGGCGGGGCTGGGGCCAACGTCCTGACTTTC. It encodes CASLEGGAGANVLTF.